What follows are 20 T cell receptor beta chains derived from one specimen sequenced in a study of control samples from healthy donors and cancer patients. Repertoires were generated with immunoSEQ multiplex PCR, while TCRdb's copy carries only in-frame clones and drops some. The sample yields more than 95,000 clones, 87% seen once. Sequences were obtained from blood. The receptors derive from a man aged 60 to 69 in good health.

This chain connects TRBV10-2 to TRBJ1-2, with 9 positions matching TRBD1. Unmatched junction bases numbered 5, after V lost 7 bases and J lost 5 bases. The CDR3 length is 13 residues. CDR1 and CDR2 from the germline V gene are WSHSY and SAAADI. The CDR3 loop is CASTGTGYYGYTF. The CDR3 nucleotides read TGCGCCAGCACCGGGACAGGGTATTATGGCTACACCTTC.

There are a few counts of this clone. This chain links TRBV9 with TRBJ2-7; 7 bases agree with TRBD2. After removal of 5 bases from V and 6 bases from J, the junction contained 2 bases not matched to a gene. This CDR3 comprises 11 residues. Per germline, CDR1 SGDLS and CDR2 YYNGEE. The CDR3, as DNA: TGTGCCAGCAGTCCGGGAGGCGAGCAGTACTTC. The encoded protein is CASSPGGEQYF.

CDR3 in amino acids: CASSFAQPQHF. CDR3 coding DNA: TGCGCCAGCAGCTTCGCCCAGCCCCAGCATTTT. The chain carries TRBV5-1 and TRBJ1-5; no firm D call. The CDR3 is made up of 11 amino acids. Germline values: CDR1 SGHRS, CDR2 YFSETQ. Trimming removed 2 bases from V and 7 bases from J, with 4 bases in between.

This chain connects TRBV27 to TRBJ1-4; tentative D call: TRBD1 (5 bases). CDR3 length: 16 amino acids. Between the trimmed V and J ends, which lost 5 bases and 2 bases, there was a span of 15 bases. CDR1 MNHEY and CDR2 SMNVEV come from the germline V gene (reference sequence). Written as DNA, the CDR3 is TGTGCCAGCAGTATGACTTACGGGGGGACTAATGAAAAACTGTTTTTT. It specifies CASSMTYGGTNEKLFF.

The CDR3: CASSQDRGGGGNTIYF. CDR3 DNA: TGCGCCAGCAGCCAAGATCGAGGGGGCGGCGGAAACACCATATATTTT. This chain uses TRBV4-3 with TRBJ1-3; 7 bases are shared with TRBD1. V lost 0 bases and J lost 4; bases outside the gene matches: 6. The CDR3 length is 16 residues. The germline V gene encodes CDR1 LGHNA and CDR2 YSLEER.

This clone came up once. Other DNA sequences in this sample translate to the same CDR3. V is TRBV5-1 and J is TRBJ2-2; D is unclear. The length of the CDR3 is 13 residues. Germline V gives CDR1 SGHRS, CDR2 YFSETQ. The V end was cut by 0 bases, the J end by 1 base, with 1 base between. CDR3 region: CASSLGNTGELFF. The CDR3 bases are TGCGCCAGCAGCTTGGGGAACACCGGGGAGCTGTTTTTT.

Here the CDR3 reads CASSDLAGAPGTGELFF. The CDR3 nucleotides are TGCGCCAGCAGCGATCTAGCGGGGGCCCCCGGAACCGGGGAGCTGTTTTTT. J is TRBJ2-2 and V is TRBV5-1, with 10 bases aligning to TRBD2. Looked up from germline, CDR1 is SGHRS and CDR2 is YFSETQ. The trim removed 4 bases at V and 5 bases at J, leaving 11 bases unmatched. This CDR3 has 17 amino acids.

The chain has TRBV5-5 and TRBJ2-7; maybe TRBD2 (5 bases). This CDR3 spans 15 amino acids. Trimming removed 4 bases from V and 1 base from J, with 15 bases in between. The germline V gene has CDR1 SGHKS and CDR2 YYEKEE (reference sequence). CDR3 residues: CASSRGGAESYEQYF. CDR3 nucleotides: TGTGCCAGCAGCCGCGGTGGAGCGGAGTCCTACGAGCAGTACTTC.

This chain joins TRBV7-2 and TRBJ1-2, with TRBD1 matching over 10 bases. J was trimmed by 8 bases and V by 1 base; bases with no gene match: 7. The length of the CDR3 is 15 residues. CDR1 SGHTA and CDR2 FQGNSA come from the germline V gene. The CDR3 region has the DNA TGTGCCAGCAGCTTAGAAGGGACAGGGGCCCAGGGCTACACCTTC. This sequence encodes CASSLEGTGAQGYTF.

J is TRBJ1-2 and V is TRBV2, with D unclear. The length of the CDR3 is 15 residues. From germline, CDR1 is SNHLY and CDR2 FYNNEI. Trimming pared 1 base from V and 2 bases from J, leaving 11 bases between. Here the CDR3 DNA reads TGTGCCAGCAGTGAAGGGGTGGGCGCGAACTATGGCTACACCTTC. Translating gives CASSEGVGANYGYTF. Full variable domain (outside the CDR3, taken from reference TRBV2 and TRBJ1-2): EPEVTQTPSHQVTQMGQEVILRCVPISNHLYFYWYRQILGQKVEFLVSFYNNEISEKSEIFDDQFSVERPDGSNFTLKIRSTKLEDSAMYFCASSEGVGANYGYTFGSGTRLTVV.

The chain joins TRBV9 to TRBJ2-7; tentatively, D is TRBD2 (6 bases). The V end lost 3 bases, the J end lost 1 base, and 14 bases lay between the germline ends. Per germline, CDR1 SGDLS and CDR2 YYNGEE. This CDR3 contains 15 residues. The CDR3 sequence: CASSAGGGGSYEQYF. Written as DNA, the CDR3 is TGTGCCAGCAGCGCCGGGGGTGGCGGATCCTACGAGCAGTACTTC.

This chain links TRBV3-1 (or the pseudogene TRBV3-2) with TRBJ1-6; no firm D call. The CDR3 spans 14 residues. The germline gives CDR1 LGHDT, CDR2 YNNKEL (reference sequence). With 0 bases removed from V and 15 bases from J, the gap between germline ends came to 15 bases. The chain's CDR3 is CASSQDMSLFYLHF. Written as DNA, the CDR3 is TGTGCCAGCAGCCAAGATATGAGCCTTTTCTACCTCCACTTT.

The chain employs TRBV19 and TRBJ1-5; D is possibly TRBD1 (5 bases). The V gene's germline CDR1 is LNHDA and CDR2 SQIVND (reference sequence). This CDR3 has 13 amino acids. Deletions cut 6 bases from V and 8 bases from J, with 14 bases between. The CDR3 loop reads CASRKGSMEPQHF. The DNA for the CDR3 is TGTGCCAGTAGAAAGGGGAGTATGGAGCCCCAGCATTTT.

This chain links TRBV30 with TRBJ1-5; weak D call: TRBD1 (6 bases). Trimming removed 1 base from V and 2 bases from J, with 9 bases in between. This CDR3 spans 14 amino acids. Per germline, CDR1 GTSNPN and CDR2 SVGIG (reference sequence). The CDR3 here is CAWSGQVGNQPQHF. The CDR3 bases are TGTGCCTGGAGTGGACAGGTCGGCAATCAGCCCCAGCATTTT.

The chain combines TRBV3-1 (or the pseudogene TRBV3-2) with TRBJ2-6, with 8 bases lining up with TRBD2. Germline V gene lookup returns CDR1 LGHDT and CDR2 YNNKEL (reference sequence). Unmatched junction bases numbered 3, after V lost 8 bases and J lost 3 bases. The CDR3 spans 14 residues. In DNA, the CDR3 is TGTGCCAGCGGCGGGGGGTTTGGGGCCAACGTCCTGACTTTC. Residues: CASGGGFGANVLTF.

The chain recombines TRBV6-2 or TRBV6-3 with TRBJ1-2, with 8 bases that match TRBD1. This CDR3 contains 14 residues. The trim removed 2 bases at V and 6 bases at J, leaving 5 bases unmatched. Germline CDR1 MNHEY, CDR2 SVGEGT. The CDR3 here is CASSYARQGNGYTF. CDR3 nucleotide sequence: TGTGCCAGCAGTTACGCCCGACAGGGGAATGGCTACACCTTC.

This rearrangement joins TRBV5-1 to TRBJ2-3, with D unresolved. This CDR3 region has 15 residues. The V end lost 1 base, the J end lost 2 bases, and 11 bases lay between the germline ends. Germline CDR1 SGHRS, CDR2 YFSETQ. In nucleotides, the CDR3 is TGCGCCAGCAGCTTGATAGGACGGACCACAGATACGCAGTATTTT. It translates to CASSLIGRTTDTQYF.

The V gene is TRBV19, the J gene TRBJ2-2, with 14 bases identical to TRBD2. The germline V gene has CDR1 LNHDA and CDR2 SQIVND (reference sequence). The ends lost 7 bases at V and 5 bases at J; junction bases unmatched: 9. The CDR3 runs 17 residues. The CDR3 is CASNPGLAGVGTGELFF. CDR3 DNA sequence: TGTGCCAGTAATCCGGGACTAGCGGGGGTTGGAACCGGGGAGCTGTTTTTT.

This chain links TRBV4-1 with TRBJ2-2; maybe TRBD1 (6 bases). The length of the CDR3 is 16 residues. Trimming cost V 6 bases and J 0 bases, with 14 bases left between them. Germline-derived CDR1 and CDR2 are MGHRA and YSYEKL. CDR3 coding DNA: TGCGCCAGCAGAAGGACAGTTTTACCGAACACCGGGGAGCTGTTTTTT. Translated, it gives CASRRTVLPNTGELFF.

The CDR3 loop is CAWRGGRDEQFF. DNA of the CDR3: TGTGCCTGGAGAGGGGGGCGAGATGAGCAGTTCTTC. V usage is TRBV30 and J usage is TRBJ2-1; D possibly matches TRBD1 or TRBD2 (6 bases each). V dropped 3 bases and J dropped 8 bases, with 11 bases sitting between them. CDR1 is GTSNPN, CDR2 SVGIG, per germline (reference sequence). The CDR3 loop spans 12 amino acids.